These 20 T cell receptor beta chains share one sample of origin, sequenced in a study of T cells after yellow fever vaccination. TCRdb independently ran MiXCR on the 5' RACE reads; one entry per CDR3 protein. The sample lists hundreds of thousands of distinct CDR3 sequences, 10% to 15% occurring once. The source was PBMCs, collected on the day of the yellow fever booster vaccination. These TCRs come from a man aged 25-45 years who received the YFV17D yellow fever vaccine.

The chain couples TRBV20-1 to TRBJ2-5, with D possibly being TRBD1 (6 bases). From germline, CDR1 is DFQATT and CDR2 SNEGSKA (reference sequence). The V and J ends lost 2 bases and 3 bases respectively, with 13 bases between them. This CDR3 region has 14 residues. CDR3 nucleotides: TGCAGTGCTAGAAAGGGACGGGACAAAGAGACCCAGTACTTC. Translation gives CSARKGRDKETQYF.

The genes are TRBV13 and TRBJ2-7; D call uncertain. The CDR3 has 13 residues. Trimming took 3 bases from V and 3 from J, leaving 9 bases between them. The germline V gene encodes CDR1 PRHDT and CDR2 FYEKMQ (reference sequence). The CDR3 sequence: CASSFNLLYEQYF. CDR3 nucleotides: TGTGCCAGCAGCTTCAATCTCCTCTACGAGCAGTACTTC.

This clonotype was observed a few times. The rearrangement links TRBV6-1 to TRBJ1-2, with D uncertain. The CDR3 is 14 amino acids. CDR1 is MNHNS, CDR2 SASEGT, per germline. Trimming took off 3 bases at V and 4 bases at J, with 12 bases between the two ends. As DNA, the CDR3 is TGTGCCAGCAGTGAGGGTTGGCAGGCCTATGGCTACACCTTC. Its translation is CASSEGWQAYGYTF.

The chain employs TRBV12-3 or TRBV12-4 and TRBJ2-7, with 9 bases identical to TRBD1. Trimming cost V 5 bases and J 6 bases; bases outside gene matches: 11. This CDR3 contains 15 residues. CDR3 sequence: CASSISGTGTAEQYF. In nucleotides, the CDR3 is TGTGCCAGCAGTATCTCCGGGACAGGGACCGCCGAGCAGTACTTC.

J is TRBJ1-1 and V is TRBV9; no firm D call. The germline gives CDR1 SGDLS, CDR2 YYNGEE. The germline V and J ends were trimmed by 1 base and 7 bases, with 5 bases remaining between them. CDR3 length equals 11 residues. The CDR3 spells CASSVRSEAFF. CDR3 coding DNA: TGTGCCAGCAGCGTAAGGAGTGAAGCTTTCTTT.

The chain recombines TRBV20-1 with TRBJ2-6; no clear D gene. The CDR3 length is 14 residues. Trimming stripped 1 base from V and 1 base from J, with 5 bases between. CDR1 DFQATT and CDR2 SNEGSKA come from the germline V gene (reference sequence). The CDR3 region has the DNA TGCAGTGCTAGAGTTGAATCTGGGGCCAACGTCCTGACTTTC. Protein: CSARVESGANVLTF.

This clonotype was detected a few times. The V call is TRBV28, the J call TRBJ2-7, with 8 bases fitting TRBD2. V trimming: 4 bases; J trimming: 3 bases; junction bases outside the gene matches: 11. In germline, CDR1 is MDHEN, CDR2 SYDVKM. This CDR3 has 16 residues. The CDR3 spells CASSSPAGVGGYEQYF. The CDR3 region has the DNA TGTGCCAGCAGTTCGCCAGCGGGAGTGGGGGGCTACGAGCAGTACTTC.

This clonotype was observed at least ten times. The chain links TRBV5-1 to TRBJ2-1, with TRBD2 matching over 10 bases. The CDR3 spans 16 residues. The germline CDR1 and CDR2 sequences are SGHRS and YFSETQ. V was pared by 0 bases and J by 4 bases, with 4 bases of the junction left unmatched. Written as DNA, the CDR3 is TGCGCCAGCAGCTTGGTTCCAGCGGGAGGGTACAATGAGCAGTTCTTC. It encodes CASSLVPAGGYNEQFF.

V gene TRBV27 combines with J gene TRBJ2-2, with 10 bases identical to TRBD1. Germline lookup yields CDR1 MNHEY and CDR2 SMNVEV (reference sequence). With 4 bases clipped from V and 3 bases from J, the junction kept 11 bases outside the gene matches. The CDR3 is 18 residues long. CDR3 DNA: TGTGCCAGCAGTTCCCCCCGGGACAGGGGTTTTCACACCGGGGAGCTGTTTTTT. It translates to CASSSPRDRGFHTGELFF.

The chain combines TRBV5-6 with TRBJ1-6; D not certain. Trimming stripped 6 bases from V and 7 bases from J, with 17 bases between. This CDR3 is built from 15 residues. CDR1 SGHDT and CDR2 YYEEEE come from the germline V gene. The CDR3 DNA reads TGTGCCAGCACCTACGGAGGGAGGAAAAATTCACCCCTCCACTTT. As protein: CASTYGGRKNSPLHF.

The chain joins TRBV5-1 to TRBJ2-5, with TRBD2 matching over 7 bases. CDR1 and CDR2 from the germline V gene are SGHRS and YFSETQ. The V segment lost 0 bases and the J segment 5 bases; nucleotides outside the gene matches: 10. CDR3 size: 16 residues. The CDR3 sequence is CASSLGRAGQGETQYF. The CDR3 coding sequence is TGCGCCAGCAGCTTGGGTCGAGCGGGGCAAGGGGAGACCCAGTACTTC.

The V gene is TRBV19, the J gene TRBJ1-6, with TRBD1 identical over 7 bases. The CDR3 sequence is 15 residues long. V trimming: 5 bases; J trimming: 5 bases; junction bases outside the gene matches: 6. Germline lookup yields CDR1 LNHDA and CDR2 SQIVND (reference sequence). CDR3 bases: TGTGCCAGTAGTTTCGACAGGGCGAATAATTCACCCCTCCACTTT. Encoded protein: CASSFDRANNSPLHF. The whole variable domain, remainder taken from reference TRBV19 and TRBJ1-6, is DGGITQSPKYLFRKEGQNVTLSCEQNLNHDAMYWYRQDPGQGLRLIYYSQIVNDFQKGDIAEGYSVSREKKESFPLTVTSAQKNPTAFYLCASSFDRANNSPLHFGNGTRLTVT.

The V and J genes are TRBV10-3 and TRBJ2-3; D gene uncertain. Trimming took 7 bases from V and 5 from J, leaving 13 bases between them. Germline values: CDR1 ENHRY, CDR2 SYGVKD. There are 13 residues in the CDR3. This CDR3 is CAIMGSLGDTQYF. In DNA, the CDR3 is TGTGCCATCATGGGATCGTTGGGAGATACGCAGTATTTT.

The chain uses TRBV15 and TRBJ2-7; tentative D call: TRBD1 (6 bases). V was clipped by 0 bases and J by 4 bases, with 16 bases between them. CDR1 is LNHNV and CDR2 is YYDKDF in the germline V gene (reference sequence). The CDR3 consists of 16 residues. The CDR3 coding sequence is TGTGCCACCAGCAGAGAGTCAACCGGGACATCGTACGAGCAGTACTTC. It translates to CATSRESTGTSYEQYF.

The V and J genes are TRBV28 and TRBJ2-1; D remains unclear. CDR1 is MDHEN, CDR2 SYDVKM, per germline. The CDR3 is 14 amino acids. V lost 3 bases, J lost 0 bases, and 6 bases lay in between. The CDR3 region has the DNA TGTGCCAGCAGTTTCTCGAGCTCCTACAATGAGCAGTTCTTC. It is translated as CASSFSSSYNEQFF.

The rearrangement uses TRBV20-1 and TRBJ2-3; 11 nucleotides align to TRBD2. The CDR3 loop spans 17 amino acids. V trimming: 5 bases; J trimming: 4 bases; junction bases outside the gene matches: 14. The germline CDR1 and CDR2 sequences are DFQATT and SNEGSKA (reference sequence). CDR3 nucleotide sequence: TGCAGTGCTGGGGGTCTAGCGGGAGGAGGGGCACCAGATACGCAGTATTTT. Residues: CSAGGLAGGGAPDTQYF.

The table lists this clonotype with a few counts. The V call is TRBV24-1, the J call TRBJ1-1, with 10 bases lining up with TRBD1. Germline CDR1 is KGHDR and CDR2 is SFDVKD. The CDR3 length is 17 residues. Trimming at V came to 3 bases and at J to 1 base, leaving 7 bases not matched to a gene. The CDR3 here is CATSDKGQGIRNTEAFF. The CDR3 DNA sequence: TGTGCCACCAGTGATAAGGGACAGGGGATCCGGAACACTGAAGCTTTCTTT.

The chain joins TRBV12-3 or TRBV12-4 to TRBJ1-3; 8 nucleotides align to TRBD1. This CDR3 is 13 amino acids long. Trimming removed 6 bases from V and 8 bases from J; junction bases left unmatched: 6. The CDR3, as DNA: TGTGCCAGCAGCCGGACAGGGCTTCACACCATATATTTT. Translating gives CASSRTGLHTIYF.

This clonotype was observed a handful of times. The chain is built from TRBV6-5 and TRBJ2-5; D is unresolved. The CDR3 length is 16 residues. CDR1 is MNHEY, CDR2 SVGAGI, per germline. With 0 bases removed from V and 4 bases from J, the gap between germline ends came to 15 bases. Here the CDR3 reads CASSYSTAGSGETQYF. The CDR3 DNA follows: TGTGCCAGCAGTTACTCGACGGCCGGTTCGGGAGAGACCCAGTACTTC.

Many counts were recorded for this clonotype. The CDR3 loop is CASSLIPGVETQYF. Written as DNA, the CDR3 is TGTGCCAGCAGTCTAATCCCAGGGGTTGAGACCCAGTACTTC. The chain employs TRBV27 and TRBJ2-5; maybe TRBD1 (6 bases). V was clipped by 5 bases and J by 5 bases, with 15 bases between them. This CDR3 contains 14 residues. Germline V gene lookup returns CDR1 MNHEY and CDR2 SMNVEV (reference sequence).